The sequence of this TCR beta chain was determined in a study of OX40 agonist ivuxolimab in advanced cancers. This CDR3 comprises 14 residues. The V and J ends lost 3 bases and 5 bases respectively, with 13 bases between them. Per germline, CDR1 SEHNR and CDR2 FQNEAQ (reference sequence). Overall study results and limits: At doses 0.1 to 3.0 mg/kg, CD4+ and CD8+ clones expanded. Relative to CD4+ cells, CD8+ T cells on average had more expanded clones.

The method was immunoSEQ multiplex PCR; TCRdb's version includes in-frame clones alone and lacks a portion of them. The table has 60,000 to 75,000 clones, about 86% seen once. With regard to this clone: As yet, its antigen is unknown.

The material was CD4+ or CD8+ T cells sorted from blood, obtained in a trial of the OX40 agonist ivuxolimab. The clonotype comes from an adult with an advanced solid tumor such as melanoma, head and neck, liver or kidney cancer. The rearrangement joins TRBV7-9 to TRBJ2-5, with a tentative D call TRBD1 (6 bases). The CDR3 sequence is CASSFSGVSETQYF. CDR3 DNA: TGTGCCAGCAGCTTTTCAGGGGTTTCGGAGACCCAGTACTTC.